A single TCR beta chain is shown here with its context. This clonotype was detected ten times or more. The antigen it binds to is not known. No much larger clonotype is one base removed from it; base qualities were not supplied. These data originate in a study of patients and donors after allogeneic stem cell transplantation (dated by TCRdb to 2018 to 2020). V drops 5 bases and J drops 1 base, leaving 3 bases in between. CDR1 and CDR2 (LGHDT, YNNKEL) derive from the germline V gene (reference sequence). Spanning cysteine to phenylalanine, the CDR3 consists of 12 amino acids. CDR3 DNA is the only sequence kept; it has 36 bases, read in frame from the first base. Receptor amplification or capture employed RT-PCR. Reads for this sample came from a NextSeq 550. TCRdb's own reprocessing of the public reads used fastp at Q25 and MiXCR and kept productive beta chains. Each entry merges the rows of one CDR3 protein and shows their most common DNA and genes. The sample table shows tens of thousands of distinct CDR3 sequences, and 4.5% to 5% are seen once. In total, the top ten clones hold around 3% of the sample.

The sequencing input was blood, either unsorted or a sorted T cell fraction (not recorded which). This receptor chain uses TRBV3-1 and TRBJ1-5; the D gene cannot be named for sure. The sequence came from a human donor who was either an allogeneic HSCT recipient or a stem cell or donor lymphocyte infusion donor (not recorded which). It is not recorded whose cells these are; they may come from a transplant donor. The CDR3 corresponds to CASSVSNQPQHF. The nucleotide sequence reads as follows: TGTGCCAGCAGCGTCAGCAATCAGCCCCAGCATTTT.